This T cell receptor beta chain emerged from a study of T cell responses to AZD1222 COVID-19 vaccine. The CDR3 length is 13 residues. CDR1 MDHEN and CDR2 SYDVKM come from the germline V gene. The germline V and J ends were trimmed by 2 bases and 6 bases, with 11 bases remaining between them. The protocol was immunoSEQ multiplex PCR, while the TCRdb copy is restricted to in-frame clones and leaves out a portion. The sample lists 250,000 or so clones; approximately 93% were seen once. Sample: peripheral blood, taken on day 0 of AZD1222 vaccination. The sequence was obtained from an adult in good health. The chain combines TRBV28 with TRBJ2-7, with D uncertain. CDR3 in amino acids: CASSLGGLGEQYF. The CDR3 DNA reads TGTGCCAGCAGTTTAGGCGGTTTGGGCGAGCAGTACTTC.